Listed below are T cell receptor beta chains from one sample, sequenced in a study of T cells in Graves' hyperthyroidism and ophthalmopathy. Via MiXCR, TCRdb re-called the multiplex PCR reads, giving one row per CDR3 protein. Of fewer than 650,000 distinct CDR3 sequences in the sample, 13% to 15% were seen once. Sequences were obtained from blood. These receptors all stem from a young woman with Graves' ophthalmopathy. The CDR3 runs from the conserved cysteine through the conserved F or W. D genes are given only for firm matches. Rows may omit the clone size; those that give it use once, few, many or a size class.

TRBJ2-3,.,TRBD2,TRBV20-1,TGCAGTGCTAGAGCCCGACTAGCGGGAGGAACAGATACGCAGTATTTT,CSARARLAGGTDTQYF
TRBJ2-1,many,.,TRBV7-2,TGTGCCAGCAGCTTAGCGTTAGGCTTGAGCTCCTACAATGAGCAGTTCTTC,CASSLALGLSSYNEQFF
TRBJ2-1,.,.,TRBV7-7,TGTGCTAGCAGCCAGGACTTGTTCAATGAGCAGTTCTTC,CASSQDLFNEQFF
TRBJ1-1,many,.,TRBV30,TGTGCCTGGAGTGTAGGGGTGAACACTGAAGCTTTCTTT,CAWSVGVNTEAFF
TRBJ2-1,.,.,TRBV4-1,TGCGCCAGCAGCCATCCACGGAATGAGCAGTTCTTC,CASSHPRNEQFF
TRBJ2-3,many,.,TRBV24-1,TGTGCCACCAGTGATTCTCGGAGTGGGAATACGCAGTATTTT,CATSDSRSGNTQYF
TRBJ1-2,many,.,TRBV6-1,TGTGCCAGCAGGCGGGGGTTCCTCTATGGCTACACCTTC,CASRRGFLYGYTF
TRBJ1-6,.,.,TRBV5-5,TGTGCCAGCAGCTTGGAAGGCGTCAGCAGTTCACCCCTCCACTTT,CASSLEGVSSSPLHF
TRBJ2-1,many,.,TRBV5-1,TGCGCCAGCAGCTTGGACAGAGGGGTATACAATGAGCAGTTCTTC,CASSLDRGVYNEQFF
TRBJ1-5,few,TRBD1,TRBV20-1,TGCAGTGCTAGGGGGACAGTTCTCAATCAGCCCCAGCATTTT,CSARGTVLNQPQHF
TRBJ1-5,many,.,TRBV24-1,TGTGCCACCAGTGATTCTTCAGGGGAGGGTCAGCCCCAGCATTTT,CATSDSSGEGQPQHF
TRBJ2-3,many,.,TRBV7-3,TGTGCCAGCAGCTTGACAGAAGACCCAGAATTCACAGATACGCAGTATTTT,CASSLTEDPEFTDTQYF
TRBJ1-4,many,.,TRBV6-1,TGTGCCAGCAGTTATTCTGGTAATGAAAAACTGTTTTTT,CASSYSGNEKLFF
TRBJ1-2,few,.,TRBV7-9,TGTGCCAGCAGCCCCCCCGGGTGGGGGGGCCTCGATGGCTACACCTTC,CASSPPGWGGLDGYTF
TRBJ2-7,.,TRBD1,TRBV18,TGTGCCAGCTCACCGCTGCGACAGGGGAGGTCCTACGAGCAGTACTTC,CASSPLRQGRSYEQYF